The 24 T cell receptor beta chains given below trace back to one sample, sequenced in a study of CD8+CD57+ T cells in acquired aplastic anemia. Genomic DNA served as template for TCR beta VDJ and CDR3 profiling. From the reads, TCRdb called clonotypes with MiXCR, one entry per CDR3 protein. Of under 350,000 distinct CDR3 sequences listed, roughly 53% are singletons. Whoever was chosen for sequencing had shown CD8+CD57+ cell expansion by flow cytometry. The sequenced material came from sorted CD4+, CD8+, or CD8+CD57+ T cells (not recorded which) from PBMCs. These receptors originate from a human donor with aplastic anemia.

The chain recombines TRBV2 with TRBJ2-7, with D hard to call. Between the trimmed V and J ends, which lost 5 bases and 0 bases, there was a span of 11 bases. CDR3 size: 14 residues. CDR1 is SNHLY and CDR2 is FYNNEI in the germline V gene. The DNA of the CDR3 is TGTGCCAGCAGTATCCCGCAGGACTCCTACGAGCAGTACTTC. The encoded protein is CASSIPQDSYEQYF.

The rearrangement links TRBV4-1 to TRBJ2-7, with D perhaps matching TRBD2 (5 bases). V lost 6 bases, J lost 3 bases, and 12 bases lay in between. Germline-derived CDR1 and CDR2 are MGHRA and YSYEKL. The CDR3 consists of 13 residues. Written as DNA, the CDR3 is TGCGCCAGCAGTGAAGAGACTATCTACGAGCAGTACTTC. Protein product: CASSEETIYEQYF.

The chain links TRBV19 to TRBJ2-2, with a weak D call TRBD1 (5 bases). V was trimmed by 6 bases and J by 1 base, leaving 9 bases between them. Germline CDR1 reads LNHDA; CDR2 reads SQIVND (reference sequence). The CDR3 covers 14 residues. CDR3 coding DNA: TGTGCCAGTAGGCGACAGTTGAACACCGGGGAGCTGTTTTTT. Amino acid sequence: CASRRQLNTGELFF.

The rearrangement joins TRBV29-1 to TRBJ2-1, with D unclear. This CDR3 comprises 12 residues. V lost 8 bases, J lost 7 bases, and 15 bases lay in between. The germline CDR1 and CDR2 sequences are SQVTM and ANQGSEA. The CDR3 DNA sequence: TGCAGCCTTCTCATAGGCAGGAATGAGCAGTTCTTC. This translates into CSLLIGRNEQFF.

V is TRBV5-4 and J is TRBJ2-7, with D possibly TRBD2 on 5 matching bases. Germline-derived CDR1 and CDR2 are SGHNT and YYREEE (reference sequence). The V and J ends lost 4 bases and 3 bases respectively, with 11 bases between them. CDR3 size: 13 residues. CDR3 in DNA: TGTGCCAGCAGCCCGGAAGAGGGCTACGAGCAGTACTTC. It yields the protein CASSPEEGYEQYF.

V usage is TRBV20-1 and J usage is TRBJ2-3; 11 nucleotides agree with TRBD2. The trim removed 6 bases at V and 2 bases at J, leaving 4 bases unmatched. The germline gives CDR1 DFQATT, CDR2 SNEGSKA (reference sequence). The CDR3 runs to 14 residues. CDR3 loop: CSAQLAGDTDTQYF. The CDR3 DNA is TGCAGTGCCCAACTAGCGGGGGACACAGATACGCAGTATTTT.

In this sample, this clonotype turned up many times. The chain recombines TRBV5-1 with TRBJ2-2; D possibly corresponds to TRBD1 (5 bases). CDR1 and CDR2 from the germline V gene are SGHRS and YFSETQ. V lost 2 bases, J lost 1 base, and 6 bases lay in between. This CDR3 is built from 14 residues. For the CDR3, the DNA is TGCGCCAGCAGCTTCACAGGGAACACCGGGGAGCTGTTTTTT. This translates into CASSFTGNTGELFF. Full variable domain (remainder filled in from reference TRBV5-1 and TRBJ2-2): KAGVTQTPRYLIKTRGQQVTLSCSPISGHRSVSWYQQTPGQGLQFLFEYFSETQRNKGNFPGRFSGRQFSNSRSEMNVSTLELGDSALYLCASSFTGNTGELFFGEGSRLTVL.

This clonotype appeared many times. This chain connects TRBV7-9 to TRBJ1-1, with TRBD1 matching 7 bases. The CDR3 is 15 amino acids. V dropped 4 bases and J dropped 1; count of bases not matched to a gene: 6. Germline CDR1 SEHNR, CDR2 FQNEAQ (reference sequence). In nucleotides, the CDR3 is TGTGCCAGCAGCTCGGTAGGGACAGCGAACACTGAAGCTTTCTTT. Protein product: CASSSVGTANTEAFF.

This clonotype was recorded many times. The V and J genes are TRBV11-3 and TRBJ2-1, with unresolved D. Germline-derived CDR1 and CDR2 are SGHNT and YENEEA. With 1 base removed from V and 7 bases from J, the gap between germline ends came to 8 bases. The CDR3 sequence is 13 residues long. This CDR3 reads CASSLGALNEQFF. CDR3 sequence (DNA): TGTGCCAGCAGCTTAGGAGCGTTAAATGAGCAGTTCTTC.

The gene calls are TRBV15 and TRBJ1-5, with a possible D match to TRBD1 (5 bases). The V gene's germline CDR1 is LNHNV and CDR2 YYDKDF (reference sequence). With 4 bases removed from V and 3 bases from J, the gap between germline ends came to 13 bases. The CDR3 runs to 15 residues. The CDR3 reads CATSNNRYSNQPQHF. For the CDR3, the DNA is TGTGCCACCAGCAATAACAGGTACTCCAATCAGCCCCAGCATTTT.

In regard to this clonotype: A junction boundary mismatches the germline segment, possibly from a read error. This chain connects TRBV10-1 to TRBJ1-2; perhaps TRBD1 as D (5 bases). Per the germline V gene, CDR1 is WNHNN and CDR2 is SYGVQD (reference sequence). This CDR3 is built from 15 residues. CDR3 in amino acids: CAISESRVGQDGYTF. The CDR3 DNA follows: TGTGCCATCAGTGAGTCTAGGGTGGGGCAGGATGGCTACACCTTC.

This chain links TRBV29-1 with TRBJ2-7; weak D call: TRBD2 (7 bases). The CDR3 is 12 residues long. Trimming removed 8 bases at V and 7 bases at J, with 18 bases between. Germline V gene lookup returns CDR1 SQVTM and CDR2 ANQGSEA. This CDR3 reads CSLGGERGEQYF. The CDR3 DNA follows: TGCAGCCTAGGGGGGGAGAGAGGGGAGCAGTACTTC.

There are many counts of this clonotype. A junction boundary mismatches the germline segment, possibly from a read error. V is TRBV3-1 and J is TRBJ2-5; D unclear. Germline CDR1 LGHDT, CDR2 YNNKEL (reference sequence). This CDR3 contains 13 residues. For the CDR3, the DNA is TGTGCCAGCAGCCAAGCCCTCCAAGGGACCCAGTACTTC. Encoded protein: CASSQALQGTQYF.

Points on this clonotype: One junction end does not reproduce the germline sequence, and a read error may be involved. The gene calls are TRBV5-6 and TRBJ1-6; TRBD1 agrees at 9 bases. This CDR3 has 16 amino acids. Germline-derived CDR1 and CDR2 are SGHDT and YYEEEE. CDR3 DNA sequence: TGTACCAGCAGCTTGGGACAGGGATGGTTGGGATCACCCCTCCACTTT. It is translated as CTSSLGQGWLGSPLHF. Based on the CDR3 plus reference TRBV5-6 and TRBJ1-6, the full variable domain is DAGVTQSPTHLIKTRGQQVTLRCSPKSGHDTVSWYQQALGQGPQFIFQYYEEEERQRGNFPDRFSGHQFPNYSSELNVNALLLGDSALYLCTSSLGQGWLGSPLHFGNGTRLTVT.

This clonotype was detected many times. V gene TRBV6-1 combines with J gene TRBJ1-5; 8 bases agree with TRBD1. V shed 6 bases, J shed 0 bases, and the junction held 4 bases outside the gene matches. CDR1 is MNHNS and CDR2 is SASEGT in the germline V gene. The CDR3 has 15 amino acids. CDR3 nucleotide sequence: TGTGCCAGCAGACAGGGGGACGTTAGCAATCAGCCCCAGCATTTT. Its protein product is CASRQGDVSNQPQHF.

The chain employs TRBV12-5 and TRBJ2-7; D ambiguous. CDR3 length: 11 residues. Germline assignment: CDR1 LGHNT and CDR2 FRNRAP. V shed 1 base and J shed 4 bases, with 2 bases lying between them. CDR3 loop: CASGLEYEQYF. DNA for the CDR3: TGTGCTAGTGGTTTGGAGTACGAGCAGTACTTC.

This clonotype has only a few counts. The chain joins TRBV2 to TRBJ2-7; 8 bases match TRBD1. This CDR3 region has 15 residues. Losses at the gene ends were 5 bases for V and 2 bases for J; bases not matched to a gene: 8. CDR1 is SNHLY, CDR2 FYNNEI, per germline. The CDR3 nucleotides are TGTGCCAGCAGTACAGGACAGGGAATTACCTACGAGCAGTACTTC. Residues: CASSTGQGITYEQYF.

This clonotype was counted many times. The chain is built from TRBV6-5 and TRBJ2-3, with unresolved D. Trimming pared 5 bases from V and 3 bases from J, leaving 9 bases between. Germline V lookup: CDR1 MNHEY, CDR2 SVGAGI. This CDR3 has 13 amino acids. The CDR3, as DNA: TGTGCCAGCAGTGGAGTCGGTACAGATACGCAGTATTTT. Translation gives CASSGVGTDTQYF.

The chain recombines TRBV20-1 with TRBJ1-2, with unresolved D. This CDR3 has 15 residues. Trimming took 5 bases from V and 4 from J, leaving 20 bases between them. CDR1 DFQATT and CDR2 SNEGSKA come from the germline V gene (reference sequence). CDR3 nucleotides: TGCAGTGCTGCAGGACTAGCGGGAGAACCCTATGGCTACACCTTC. This gives the protein CSAAGLAGEPYGYTF.

This clonotype was counted ten times or more. The chain recombines TRBV7-3 with TRBJ2-2, with 10 bases identical to TRBD1. Germline CDR1 reads SGHTA; CDR2 reads FQGTGA. The CDR3 loop spans 16 amino acids. The J segment lost 5 bases and the V segment lost 4 bases, leaving 7 bases of the junction unmatched. CDR3 coding DNA: TGTGCCAGCAGCTCCCACGGGACAGGGGTTACCGGGGAGCTGTTTTTT. Translation gives CASSSHGTGVTGELFF.

The CDR3 DNA sequence: TGCAGTGCTAGCCGGGGAGGGGAGCCCCAGCATTTT. It is translated as CSASRGGEPQHF. The chain uses TRBV20-1 and TRBJ1-5; D is perhaps TRBD1 (5 bases). The germline V and J ends were trimmed by 3 bases and 8 bases, with 11 bases remaining between them. Germline V gene lookup returns CDR1 DFQATT and CDR2 SNEGSKA (reference sequence). This CDR3 has 12 residues.

This clonotype was detected ten times or more. The J gene is TRBJ2-5, the V gene TRBV9, with 11 bases lining up with TRBD2. The germline gives CDR1 SGDLS, CDR2 YYNGEE. This CDR3 has 18 amino acids. V shed 0 bases and J 4 bases; nucleotides not matched to a gene: 11. The CDR3 is CASSVGLAGGRGLETQYF. The CDR3 DNA reads as TGTGCCAGCAGCGTAGGGCTAGCGGGGGGCCGAGGGCTAGAGACCCAGTACTTC.

The CDR3 region has the DNA TGTGCCAGTAGTGCTCTCCGCGGTACCACAGATACGCAGTATTTT. It specifies CASSALRGTTDTQYF. The chain recombines TRBV19 with TRBJ2-3, with no clear D. The CDR3 extends over 15 amino acids. V lost 5 bases, J lost 2 bases, and 14 bases lay in between. Germline lookup yields CDR1 LNHDA and CDR2 SQIVND (reference sequence).

In this sample, this clonotype turned up a few times. This chain links TRBV15 with TRBJ2-6; D not resolved. Germline V CDR1 and CDR2: LNHNV, YYDKDF (reference sequence). CDR3 length: 16 amino acids. Trimming took off 1 base at V and 0 bases at J, with 7 bases between the two ends. The CDR3 reads CATSRVLSSGANVLTF. CDR3 DNA: TGTGCCACCAGCAGAGTGTTATCCTCTGGGGCCAACGTCCTGACTTTC.